The entry below gives a single T cell receptor (beta chain) sequence along with its context. Germline V gives CDR1 GTSNPN, CDR2 SVGIG (reference sequence). CDR3 size: 15 residues. V dropped 1 base and J dropped 2 bases, with 12 bases sitting between them. The data were obtained in a study of cytomegalovirus exposure and HLA in healthy donors. Primers for the PCR totalled 60 Vbeta and 13 Jbeta. Measured with immunoSEQ multiplex PCR; TCRdb has only the in-frame clones, and not every one. This table has about 130,000 clones, 70% to 85% appearing once. The chain joins TRBV30 to TRBJ1-5; D unclear. Sequencing was carried out using PBMCs. This TCR was recovered from a boy aged 2 to 10 in good health and CMV-seronegative. The CDR3 spells CAWSGGLVGNQPQHF. CDR3 bases: TGTGCCTGGAGTGGAGGCCTTGTGGGCAATCAGCCCCAGCATTTT. The entire variable domain, with the rest obtained from reference TRBV30 and TRBJ1-5, is as follows: SQTIHQWPATLVQPVGSPLSLECTVEGTSNPNLYWYRQAAGRGLQLLFYSVGIGQISSEVPQNLSASRPQDRQFILSSKKLLLSDSGFYLCAWSGGLVGNQPQHFGDGTRLSIL.